Reported below is one T cell receptor (beta chain). Its antigen remains unidentified. These data originate in a study of shared clonotypes between healthy human individuals. General study findings and limits: Relative to clonotypes present in all four donors, those not shared had lower generation probabilities.

This CDR3 is 13 amino acids long. CDR1 and CDR2 from the germline V gene are SGHRS and YFSETQ. V was clipped by 1 base and J by 0 bases, with 4 bases between them. Profiling relied on immunoSEQ multiplex PCR, and the TCRdb table lists in-frame clones only, not all of them. This table holds about 1.1 million clones, around 77% found once. What was sequenced was memory CD4+ T cells from PBMCs. Subset: CD45RA-negative fraction. This chain joins TRBV5-1 and TRBJ1-1; D is unresolved. The clonotype originates from a young man in good health. Some clones in this sample may be carry-over from other donors' samples. The CDR3 region is CASSLFVNTEAFF. The CDR3 DNA follows: TGCGCCAGCAGCTTGTTTGTGAACACTGAAGCTTTCTTT.